Below are 22 T cell receptor beta chains sequenced from a single sample in a study of radiation and T cells in renal cell carcinoma (dated by TCRdb to about 2020). In the paper's terms, the time point label means: blood 2 weeks post-SBRT. The sample's treatment or condition label, decoded: 15 Gy SBRT to primary tumor, nephrectomy 4 weeks later. The protocol used for the library was the immunoSEQ multiplex PCR assay. Drawn from immuneACCESS, this table holds only the in-frame rearrangements with V and J called that TCRdb kept. Clones are partly lost; checked studies trace under half to an unresolved V gene and leave the rest unexplained. Here the sample has 150,000 to 190,000 clones; about 87% occur a single time. Approximately 13% of the sample lies in the top ten. The specimen comprised blood, sampled from a patient whose treatment included radiotherapy and nephrectomy. The origin of the receptors is a woman aged 50 to 60 with renal cell carcinoma.

The chain employs TRBV18 and TRBJ1-2; D gene uncertain. The CDR3 sequence is 14 residues long. Trimming shortened V by 2 bases and J by 4 bases, and 11 bases separated the two germline ends. Per germline, CDR1 KGHSH and CDR2 LQKENI. The CDR3 loop is CASSPFDGGYGYTF. The CDR3 bases are TGTGCCAGCTCACCATTTGATGGCGGCTATGGCTACACCTTC.

The chain joins TRBV7-9 to TRBJ1-2; D remains ambiguous. V shed 0 bases and J shed 7 bases, with 9 bases lying between them. The germline V gene encodes CDR1 SEHNR and CDR2 FQNEAQ (reference sequence). This CDR3 has 13 residues. This CDR3 is CASSLASRPGYTF. CDR3 nucleotide sequence: TGTGCCAGCAGCTTAGCGTCGAGACCTGGCTACACCTTC.

J is TRBJ1-2 and V is TRBV4-1; D ambiguous. CDR3 length equals 15 residues. CDR1 is MGHRA, CDR2 YSYEKL, per germline. Trimming left V 1 base short and J 7 bases short, with 16 bases between. This CDR3 reads CASSQARFATGGYTF. The CDR3 DNA sequence: TGCGCCAGCAGCCAAGCGAGGTTTGCTACGGGTGGCTACACCTTC.

This chain connects TRBV11-1 to TRBJ1-4; 8 nucleotides line up with TRBD1. This CDR3 has 15 residues. The V and J ends lost 1 base and 5 bases, in that order; junction bases with no gene match: 3. CDR1 and CDR2 (germline): SGHAT, FQDESV (reference sequence). The CDR3 loop reads CASSLGDRRNEKLFF. CDR3 sequence (DNA): TGTGCCAGCAGCTTAGGGGACAGGCGAAATGAAAAACTGTTTTTT. The full variable domain, completed using reference TRBV11-1 and TRBJ1-4, is EAEVAQSPRYKITEKSQAVAFWCDPISGHATLYWYRQILGQGPELLVQFQDESVVDDSQLPKDRFSAERLKGVDSTLKIQPAELGDSAMYLCASSLGDRRNEKLFFGSGTQLSVL.

The V and J genes are TRBV7-8 and TRBJ2-7; 7 bases line up with TRBD1. J lost 2 bases, V lost 4 bases, and 5 bases had no gene match. The CDR3 runs 14 residues. Germline CDR1 is SGHVS and CDR2 is FQNEAQ. The DNA for the CDR3 is TGTGCCAGCAGCTCCACACAGGGGCCCTACGAGCAGTACTTC. Translation gives CASSSTQGPYEQYF.

The rearrangement uses TRBV19 and TRBJ1-6; 7 positions agree with TRBD1. The length of the CDR3 is 13 residues. The V segment lost 2 bases and the J segment 9 bases; nucleotides outside the gene matches: 1. Germline CDR1 LNHDA, CDR2 SQIVND (reference sequence). The CDR3 sequence is CASSIQGGSPLHF. In nucleotides, the CDR3 is TGTGCCAGTAGTATACAGGGGGGTTCACCCCTCCACTTT.

The chain links TRBV5-1 to TRBJ1-3; 9 bases align to TRBD1. This CDR3 spans 16 amino acids. Germline values: CDR1 SGHRS, CDR2 YFSETQ. V lost 4 bases to trimming and J lost 0 bases; unmatched junction nucleotides: 5. The CDR3 region has the DNA TGCGCCAGCAGCCCCCGGGACAGGGTCTCTGGAAACACCATATATTTT. Amino acids: CASSPRDRVSGNTIYF.

This clone was seen more than once but under ten times. V gene TRBV19 combines with J gene TRBJ2-1; D might be TRBD1 or TRBD2, each matching 5 bases. The CDR3 is 15 amino acids. Germline CDR1 and CDR2: LNHDA and SQIVND (reference sequence). The ends were cut back, 4 bases at V and 4 bases at J, with 14 bases in the middle. CDR3 nucleotides: TGTGCCAGTAGTACACCCGGGACGCAGTACAATGAGCAGTTCTTC. Translation gives CASSTPGTQYNEQFF.

This rearrangement joins TRBV7-2 to TRBJ2-3; D not certain. The germline CDR1 and CDR2 sequences are SGHTA and FQGNSA. This CDR3 is 11 amino acids long. V was pared by 5 bases and J by 6 bases, with 6 bases between. CDR3: CASSPADTQYF. CDR3 sequence (DNA): TGTGCCAGCAGCCCGGCGGATACGCAGTATTTT. The variable domain in full, with the rest retrieved from reference TRBV7-2 and TRBJ2-3, is GAGVSQSPSNKVTEKGKDVELRCDPISGHTALYWYRQSLGQGLEFLIYFQGNSAPDKSGLPSDRFSAERTGGSVSTLTIQRTQQEDSAVYLCASSPADTQYFGPGTRLTVL.

This clone came up a few times. J is TRBJ1-1 and V is TRBV18; no clear D gene. The length of the CDR3 is 13 residues. Germline CDR1 is KGHSH and CDR2 is LQKENI. V was clipped by 2 bases and J by 1 base, with 5 bases between them. The CDR3: CASSPNPNTEAFF. Written as DNA, the CDR3 is TGTGCCAGCTCACCAAACCCGAACACTGAAGCTTTCTTT.

The chain is built from TRBV6-5 and TRBJ2-7; 11 bases line up with TRBD1. This CDR3 is built from 15 residues. The ends lost 2 bases at V and 6 bases at J; junction bases unmatched: 6. CDR1 is MNHEY and CDR2 is SVGAGI in the germline V gene. CDR3 bases: TGTGCCAGCAGTTACCAAGCGGGACAGGGGGGCGAGCAGTACTTC. The encoded protein is CASSYQAGQGGEQYF.

The rearrangement joins TRBV19 to TRBJ1-5; D uncertain. The CDR3 runs 12 residues. Trimming pared 7 bases from V and 5 bases from J, leaving 9 bases between. Per germline, CDR1 LNHDA and CDR2 SQIVND (reference sequence). The CDR3 DNA is TGTGCCAGTAATTTCGGGGATCAGCCCCAGCATTTT. Its translation is CASNFGDQPQHF.

The V gene is TRBV15, the J gene TRBJ2-3, with D possibly matching TRBD2 (5 bases). The CDR3 runs to 15 residues. V was trimmed by 5 bases and J by 3 bases, leaving 15 bases between them. Germline V gene lookup returns CDR1 LNHNV and CDR2 YYDKDF (reference sequence). The CDR3 spells CATSRLSAATDTQYF. As DNA, the CDR3 is TGTGCCACCAGCCGACTAAGCGCGGCTACAGATACGCAGTATTTT. Drawing the rest from reference TRBV15 and TRBJ2-3, the complete variable domain is DAMVIQNPRYQVTQFGKPVTLSCSQTLNHNVMYWYQQKSSQAPKLLFHYYDKDFNNEADTPDNFQSRRPNTSFCFLDIRSPGLGDTAMYLCATSRLSAATDTQYFGPGTRLTVL.

A single count supports this clone. Other DNA sequences in the same sample also yield this CDR3. J is TRBJ1-1 and V is TRBV7-2; D is unresolved. Trimming took off 1 base at V and 0 bases at J, with 9 bases between the two ends. Germline V gene sequence: CDR1 SGHTA, CDR2 FQGNSA. CDR3 size: 15 residues. In DNA, the CDR3 is TGTGCCAGCAGCTTAGGGGCGGGTATGAACACTGAAGCTTTCTTT. As protein: CASSLGAGMNTEAFF.

The rearrangement links TRBV19 to TRBJ1-1, with 10 bases matching TRBD1. There are 14 residues in the CDR3. V lost 1 base to trimming and J lost 6 bases; unmatched junction nucleotides: 2. The germline gives CDR1 LNHDA, CDR2 SQIVND (reference sequence). CDR3 sequence: CASSIGTGGPEAFF. In DNA form, the CDR3 reads TGTGCCAGTAGTATAGGGACAGGGGGACCTGAAGCTTTCTTT.

This chain connects TRBV4-1 to TRBJ2-2, with D perhaps TRBD1 (5 bases). V was pared by 1 base and J by 1 base, with 10 bases between. CDR3 length: 16 residues. Germline assignment: CDR1 MGHRA and CDR2 YSYEKL. The DNA of the CDR3 is TGCGCCAGCAGCCAAGTATTCGGACAGAACACCGGGGAGCTGTTTTTT. It is translated as CASSQVFGQNTGELFF.

This chain connects TRBV7-8 to TRBJ1-2, with 9 positions matching TRBD1. The CDR3 consists of 14 residues. Germline V gives CDR1 SGHVS, CDR2 FQNEAQ. J gave up 4 bases and V 4 bases, and 4 bases lay outside the gene matches. The CDR3 sequence is CASSSRQGGYGYTF. The CDR3, as DNA: TGTGCCAGCAGCTCCCGACAGGGGGGCTATGGCTACACCTTC.

This chain uses TRBV6-4 with TRBJ2-7; TRBD2 might be the D (5 bases). V lost 3 bases and J 2 bases, leaving 14 bases between the germline ends. The CDR3 consists of 15 residues. CDR1 is MRHNA and CDR2 is SNTAGT in the germline V gene. Here the CDR3 reads CASSESFDGAYEQYF. CDR3 nucleotides: TGTGCCAGCAGTGAAAGTTTTGACGGGGCCTACGAGCAGTACTTC.

The chain carries TRBV7-2 and TRBJ1-1; D perhaps matches TRBD1 (5 bases). The CDR3 consists of 16 residues. CDR1 SGHTA and CDR2 FQGNSA come from the germline V gene. Trimming removed 4 bases from V and 1 base from J, with 16 bases in between. The CDR3 region is CASSSGAGRGNTEAFF. DNA of the CDR3: TGTGCCAGCAGCTCCGGGGCCGGACGGGGGAACACTGAAGCTTTCTTT.

The chain joins TRBV6-1 to TRBJ1-3; a possible D gene is TRBD1 (6 bases). CDR3 size: 16 residues. The germline CDR1 and CDR2 sequences are MNHNS and SASEGT. Trimming shortened V by 4 bases and J by 1 base, and 14 bases separated the two germline ends. The CDR3 DNA sequence: TGTGCCAGCAGTGTCCTAGGGGGGGAATCTGGAAACACCATATATTTT. Its translation: CASSVLGGESGNTIYF.

The chain employs TRBV9 and TRBJ2-2, with D perhaps TRBD1 or TRBD2 (5 bases each). This CDR3 region has 15 residues. Per the germline V gene, CDR1 is SGDLS and CDR2 is YYNGEE. Between the trimmed V and J ends, which lost 0 bases and 7 bases, there was a span of 13 bases. CDR3 loop: CASSVGDPWNGELFF. DNA of the CDR3: TGTGCCAGCAGCGTAGGGGACCCATGGAACGGGGAGCTGTTTTTT.

The J gene is TRBJ1-1, the V gene TRBV4-3, with 7 positions matching TRBD1. V lost 4 bases to trimming and J lost 4 bases; unmatched junction nucleotides: 18. Germline V CDR1 and CDR2: LGHNA, YSLEER. The CDR3 is made up of 18 amino acids. CDR3 DNA: TGCGCCAGCAGCCTGGTAGGAGGGGGCCCGCCACTAAGCACTGAAGCTTTCTTT. This translates into CASSLVGGGPPLSTEAFF.